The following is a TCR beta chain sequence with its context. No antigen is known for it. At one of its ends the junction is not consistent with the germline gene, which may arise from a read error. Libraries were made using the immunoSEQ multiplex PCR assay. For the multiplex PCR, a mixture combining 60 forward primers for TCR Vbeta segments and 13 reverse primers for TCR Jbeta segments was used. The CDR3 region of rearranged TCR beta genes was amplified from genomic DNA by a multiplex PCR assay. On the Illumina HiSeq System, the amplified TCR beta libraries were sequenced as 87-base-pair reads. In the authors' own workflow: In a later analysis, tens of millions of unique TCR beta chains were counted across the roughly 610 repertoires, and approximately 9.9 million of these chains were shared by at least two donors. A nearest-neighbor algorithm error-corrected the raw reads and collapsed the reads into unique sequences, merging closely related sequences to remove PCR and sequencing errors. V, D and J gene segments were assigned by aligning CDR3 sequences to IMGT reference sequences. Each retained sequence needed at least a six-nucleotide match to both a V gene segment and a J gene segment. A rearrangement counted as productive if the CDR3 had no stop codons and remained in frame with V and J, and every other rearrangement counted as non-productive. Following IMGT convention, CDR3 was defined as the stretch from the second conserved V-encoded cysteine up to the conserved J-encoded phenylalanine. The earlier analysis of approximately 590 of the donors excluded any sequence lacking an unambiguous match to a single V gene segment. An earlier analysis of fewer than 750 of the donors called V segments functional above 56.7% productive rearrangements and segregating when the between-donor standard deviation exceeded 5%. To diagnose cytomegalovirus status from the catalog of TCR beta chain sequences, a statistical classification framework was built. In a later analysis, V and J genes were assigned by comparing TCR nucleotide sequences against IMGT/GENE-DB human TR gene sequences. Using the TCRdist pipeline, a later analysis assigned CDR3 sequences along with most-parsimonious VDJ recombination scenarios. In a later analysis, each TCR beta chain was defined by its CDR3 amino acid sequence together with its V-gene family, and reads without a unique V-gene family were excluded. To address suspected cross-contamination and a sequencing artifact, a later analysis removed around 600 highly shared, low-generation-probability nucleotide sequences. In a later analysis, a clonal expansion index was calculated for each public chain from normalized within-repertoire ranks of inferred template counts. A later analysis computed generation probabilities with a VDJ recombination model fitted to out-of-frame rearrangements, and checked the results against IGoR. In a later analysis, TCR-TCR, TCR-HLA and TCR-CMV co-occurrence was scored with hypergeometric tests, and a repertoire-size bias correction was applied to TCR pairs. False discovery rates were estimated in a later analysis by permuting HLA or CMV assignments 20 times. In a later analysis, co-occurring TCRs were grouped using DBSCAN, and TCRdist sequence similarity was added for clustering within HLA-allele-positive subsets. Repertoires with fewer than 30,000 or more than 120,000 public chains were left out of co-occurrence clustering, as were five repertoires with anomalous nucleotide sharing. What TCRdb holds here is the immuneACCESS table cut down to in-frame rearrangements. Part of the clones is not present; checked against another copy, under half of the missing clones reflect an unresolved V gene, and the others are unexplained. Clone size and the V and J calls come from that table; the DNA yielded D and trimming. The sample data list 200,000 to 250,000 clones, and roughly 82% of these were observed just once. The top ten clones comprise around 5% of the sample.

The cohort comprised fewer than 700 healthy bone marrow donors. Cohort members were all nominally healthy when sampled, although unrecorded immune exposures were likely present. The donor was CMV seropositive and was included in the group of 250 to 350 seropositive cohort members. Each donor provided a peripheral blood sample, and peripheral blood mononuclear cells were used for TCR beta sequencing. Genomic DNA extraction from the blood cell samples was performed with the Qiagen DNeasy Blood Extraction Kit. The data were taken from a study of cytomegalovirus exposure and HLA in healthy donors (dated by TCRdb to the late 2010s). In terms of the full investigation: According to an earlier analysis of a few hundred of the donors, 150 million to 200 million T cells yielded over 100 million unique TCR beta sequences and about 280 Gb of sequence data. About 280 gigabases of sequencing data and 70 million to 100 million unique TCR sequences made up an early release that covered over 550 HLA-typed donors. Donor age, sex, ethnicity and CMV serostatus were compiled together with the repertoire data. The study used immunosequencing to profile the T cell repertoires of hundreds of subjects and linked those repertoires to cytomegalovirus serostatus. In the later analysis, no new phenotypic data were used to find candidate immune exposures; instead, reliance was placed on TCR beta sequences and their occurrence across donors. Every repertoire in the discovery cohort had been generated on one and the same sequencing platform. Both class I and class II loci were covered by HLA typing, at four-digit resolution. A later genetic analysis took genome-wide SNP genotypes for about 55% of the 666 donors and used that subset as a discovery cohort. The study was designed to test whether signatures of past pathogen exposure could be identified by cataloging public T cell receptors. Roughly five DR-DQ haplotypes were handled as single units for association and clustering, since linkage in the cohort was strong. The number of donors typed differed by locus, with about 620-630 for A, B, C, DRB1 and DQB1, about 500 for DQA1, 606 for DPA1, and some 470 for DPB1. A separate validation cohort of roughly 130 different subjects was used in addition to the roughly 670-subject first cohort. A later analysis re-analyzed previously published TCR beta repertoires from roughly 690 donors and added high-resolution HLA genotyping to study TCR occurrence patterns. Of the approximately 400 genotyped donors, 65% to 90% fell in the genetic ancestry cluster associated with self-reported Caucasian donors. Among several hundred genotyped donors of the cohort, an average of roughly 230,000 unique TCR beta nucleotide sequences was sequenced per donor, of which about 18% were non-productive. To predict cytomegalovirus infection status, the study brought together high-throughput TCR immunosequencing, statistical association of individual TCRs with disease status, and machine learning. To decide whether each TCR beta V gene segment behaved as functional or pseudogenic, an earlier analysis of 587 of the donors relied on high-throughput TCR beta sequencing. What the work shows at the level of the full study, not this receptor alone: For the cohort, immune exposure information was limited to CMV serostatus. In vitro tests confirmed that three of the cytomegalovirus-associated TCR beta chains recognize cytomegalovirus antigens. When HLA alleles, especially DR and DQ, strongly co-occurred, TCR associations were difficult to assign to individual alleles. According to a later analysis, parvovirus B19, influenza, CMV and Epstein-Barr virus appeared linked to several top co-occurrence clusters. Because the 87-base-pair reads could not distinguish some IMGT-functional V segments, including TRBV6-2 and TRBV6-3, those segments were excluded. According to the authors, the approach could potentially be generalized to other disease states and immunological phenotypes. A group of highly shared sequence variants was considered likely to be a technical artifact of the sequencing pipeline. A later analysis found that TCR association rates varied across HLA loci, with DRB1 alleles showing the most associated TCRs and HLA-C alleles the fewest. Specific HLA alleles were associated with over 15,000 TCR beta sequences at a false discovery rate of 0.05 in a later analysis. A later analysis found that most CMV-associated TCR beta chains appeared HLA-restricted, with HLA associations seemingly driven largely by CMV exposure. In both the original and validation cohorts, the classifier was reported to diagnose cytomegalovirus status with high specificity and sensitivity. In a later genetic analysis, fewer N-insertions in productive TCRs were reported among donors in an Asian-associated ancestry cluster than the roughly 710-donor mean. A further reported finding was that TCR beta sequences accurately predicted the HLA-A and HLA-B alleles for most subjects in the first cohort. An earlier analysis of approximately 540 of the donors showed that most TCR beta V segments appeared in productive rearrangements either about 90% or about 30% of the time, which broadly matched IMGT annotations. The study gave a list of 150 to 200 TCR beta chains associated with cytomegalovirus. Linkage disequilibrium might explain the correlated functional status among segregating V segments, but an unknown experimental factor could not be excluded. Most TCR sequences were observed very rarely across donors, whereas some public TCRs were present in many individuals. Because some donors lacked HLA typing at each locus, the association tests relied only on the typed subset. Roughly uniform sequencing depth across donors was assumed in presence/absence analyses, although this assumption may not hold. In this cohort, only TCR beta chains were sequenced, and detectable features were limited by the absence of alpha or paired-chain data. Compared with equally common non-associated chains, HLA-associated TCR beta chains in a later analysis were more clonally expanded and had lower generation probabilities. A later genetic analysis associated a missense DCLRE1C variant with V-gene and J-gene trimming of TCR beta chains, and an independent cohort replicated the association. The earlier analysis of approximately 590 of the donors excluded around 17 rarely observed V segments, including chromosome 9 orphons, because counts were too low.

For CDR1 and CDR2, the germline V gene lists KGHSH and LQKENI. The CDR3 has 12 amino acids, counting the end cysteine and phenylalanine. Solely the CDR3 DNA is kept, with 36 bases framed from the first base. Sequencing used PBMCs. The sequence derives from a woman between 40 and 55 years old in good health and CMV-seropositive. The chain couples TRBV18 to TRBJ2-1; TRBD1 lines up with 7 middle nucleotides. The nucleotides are TGTGCCAGCTCTCCACGGACAGGTGAGCAGTTCTTC. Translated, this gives CASSPRTGEQFF.